Sequencing of this T cell receptor (beta chain) was carried out in a study of regulatory T cells in long-lasting Graves disease. Trimming took 7 bases from V and 10 from J, leaving 23 bases between them. The CDR3 runs 16 residues. The germline V gene encodes CDR1 MNHEY and CDR2 SMNVEV (reference sequence). This clonotype was counted at least ten times. Arm-PCR of CDR3 regions and iRepertoire HTBI primers were used to build TCR beta libraries. A single record per CDR3 protein comes from TCRdb applying MiXCR to the multiplex PCR reads. The data contain about 500,000 distinct CDR3 sequences, 15% to 20% of them singletons. The time point is: newly diagnosed GD, antithyroid drugs for less than 3 months. With RNA extracted from PBMCs as input, the TCR library was made. These data also formed part of another study, on T cells in Graves' hyperthyroidism and ophthalmopathy.

This receptor was identified in a middle-aged man with Graves disease. This sample comprised peripheral blood mononuclear cells (PBMCs), obtained at new diagnosis, from a patient treated with antithyroid drugs. The chain has TRBV27 and TRBJ1-6; TRBD1 might be the D (6 bases). CDR3 nucleotides: TGTGCCAGCAAGGGGATTGGGGGCGCTTTGGGATCACCCCTCCACTTT. It specifies CASKGIGGALGSPLHF.